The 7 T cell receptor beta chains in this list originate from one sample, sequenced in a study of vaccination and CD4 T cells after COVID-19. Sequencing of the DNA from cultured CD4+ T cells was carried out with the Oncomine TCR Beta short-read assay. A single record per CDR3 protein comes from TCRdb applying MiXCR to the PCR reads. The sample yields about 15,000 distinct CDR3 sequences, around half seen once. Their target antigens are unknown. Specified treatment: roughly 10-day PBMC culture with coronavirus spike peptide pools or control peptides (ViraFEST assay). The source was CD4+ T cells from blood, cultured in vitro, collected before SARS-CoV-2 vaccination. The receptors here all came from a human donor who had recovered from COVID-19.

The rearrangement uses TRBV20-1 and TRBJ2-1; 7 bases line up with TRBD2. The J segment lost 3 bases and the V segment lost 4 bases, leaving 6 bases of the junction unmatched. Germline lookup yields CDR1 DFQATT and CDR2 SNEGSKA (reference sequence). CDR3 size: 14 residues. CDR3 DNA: TGCAGTGCTATCTGGGCTAGCGGCTACAATGAGCAGTTCTTC. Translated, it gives CSAIWASGYNEQFF.

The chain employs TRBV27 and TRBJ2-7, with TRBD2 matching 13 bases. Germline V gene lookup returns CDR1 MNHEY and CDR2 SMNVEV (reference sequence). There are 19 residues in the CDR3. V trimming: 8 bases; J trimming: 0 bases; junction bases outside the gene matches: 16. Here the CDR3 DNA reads TGTGCCAGCGCCTCGACCCGAGGACTAGCGGGAGCCTTCTCCTACGAGCAGTACTTC. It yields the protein CASASTRGLAGAFSYEQYF.

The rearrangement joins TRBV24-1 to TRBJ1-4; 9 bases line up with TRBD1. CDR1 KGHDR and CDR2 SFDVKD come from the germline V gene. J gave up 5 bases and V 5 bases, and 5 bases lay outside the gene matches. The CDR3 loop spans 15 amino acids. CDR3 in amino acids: CATSGGQGRNEKLFF. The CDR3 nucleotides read TGTGCCACCAGTGGTGGACAGGGGCGGAATGAAAAACTGTTTTTT.

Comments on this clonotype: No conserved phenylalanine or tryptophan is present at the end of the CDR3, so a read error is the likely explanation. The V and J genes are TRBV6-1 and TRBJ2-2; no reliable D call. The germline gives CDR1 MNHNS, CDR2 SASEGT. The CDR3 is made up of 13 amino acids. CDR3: CAISLGNTGELFL. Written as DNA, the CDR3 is TGTGCCATCAGTCTGGGAAACACCGGGGAGCTGTTTCTT.

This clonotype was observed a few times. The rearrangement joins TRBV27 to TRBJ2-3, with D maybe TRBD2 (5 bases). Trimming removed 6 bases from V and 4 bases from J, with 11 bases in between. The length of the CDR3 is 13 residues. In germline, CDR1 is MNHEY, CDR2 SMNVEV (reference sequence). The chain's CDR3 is CASRSGSSDTQYF. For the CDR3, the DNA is TGTGCCAGCAGGTCGGGGTCATCAGATACGCAGTATTTT.

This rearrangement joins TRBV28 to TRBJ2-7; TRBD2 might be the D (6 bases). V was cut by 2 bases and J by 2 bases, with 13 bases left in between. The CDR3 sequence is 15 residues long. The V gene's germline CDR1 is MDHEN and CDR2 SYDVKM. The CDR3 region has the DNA TGTGCCAGCAGTTTACCAGGGACTGGGGCCTACGAGCAGTACTTC. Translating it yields CASSLPGTGAYEQYF.

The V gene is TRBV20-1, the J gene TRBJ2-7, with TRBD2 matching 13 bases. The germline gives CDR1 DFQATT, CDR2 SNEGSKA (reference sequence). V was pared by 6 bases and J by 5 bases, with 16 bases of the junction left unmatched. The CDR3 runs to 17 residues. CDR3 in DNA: TGCAGTGCAGCGGGACTAGCGGGATTTAAGATTGTGAACGAGCAGTACTTC. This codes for CSAAGLAGFKIVNEQYF.